A selection of T cell receptor beta chains follows, all from one sample in a study of identical twins. TCRdb processed the 5' RACE reads anew with MiXCR; each CDR3 protein has one entry. This sample has roughly 690,000 distinct CDR3 sequences, with around 20% found just once. These data also featured in a second study, about T cells expressing NK-cell markers.

What was sequenced was PBMCs. All receptors derive from a woman aged 18 to 35 in good health. Both conserved end residues are part of each CDR3. D genes are given only for firm matches. Clone size appears in some rows only: once, few, many, or a class for an expanded clone.

abundance: .
v_gene: TRBV12-3/TRBV12-4
j_gene: TRBJ2-7
d_gene: .
CDR3aa: CASSLGGANEQYF
CDR3nt: TGTGCCAGCAGCCTCGGGGGTGCCAACGAGCAGTACTTC

abundance: few
v_gene: TRBV6-1
j_gene: TRBJ1-1
d_gene: .
CDR3aa: CASSAPGGTVNTEAFF
CDR3nt: TGTGCCAGCAGTGCCCCAGGCGGGACGGTGAACACTGAAGCTTTCTTT

abundance: .
v_gene: TRBV7-9
j_gene: TRBJ2-1
d_gene: .
CDR3aa: CASSFLLNEQFF
CDR3nt: TGTGCCAGCAGCTTTTTGCTCAATGAGCAGTTCTTC

abundance: .
v_gene: TRBV20-1
j_gene: TRBJ2-7
d_gene: .
CDR3aa: CSALRLTDLREQYF
CDR3nt: TGCAGTGCTCTTCGACTGACCGATCTGAGGGAGCAGTACTTC

abundance: few
v_gene: TRBV10-2
j_gene: TRBJ1-1
d_gene: .
CDR3aa: CASSERSEAFF
CDR3nt: TGCGCCAGCAGTGAGCGCAGTGAAGCTTTCTTT

abundance: few
v_gene: TRBV18
j_gene: TRBJ2-7
d_gene: .
CDR3aa: CASSPADGGEQYF
CDR3nt: TGTGCCAGCTCACCCGCTGATGGAGGCGAGCAGTACTTC

abundance: few
v_gene: TRBV27
j_gene: TRBJ2-1
d_gene: TRBD2
CDR3aa: CASSPGGSGRENEQFF
CDR3nt: TGTGCCAGCAGCCCAGGGGGAAGCGGGAGGGAAAATGAGCAGTTCTTC

abundance: few
v_gene: TRBV5-6
j_gene: TRBJ2-1
d_gene: .
CDR3aa: CASSYGQTYNEQFF
CDR3nt: TGTGCCAGCAGCTACGGACAGACCTACAATGAGCAGTTCTTC

abundance: few
v_gene: TRBV12-3/TRBV12-4
j_gene: TRBJ2-5
d_gene: TRBD2
CDR3aa: CASSPSGLAGITQETQYF
CDR3nt: TGTGCCAGCAGCCCTTCGGGACTAGCGGGGATCACCCAAGAGACCCAGTACTTC

abundance: .
v_gene: TRBV14
j_gene: TRBJ2-7
d_gene: .
CDR3aa: CASSQESDEQYF
CDR3nt: TGTGCCAGCAGCCAAGAGTCGGACGAGCAGTACTTC

abundance: few
v_gene: TRBV5-5
j_gene: TRBJ2-3
d_gene: .
CDR3aa: CASSLGEVRDTQYF
CDR3nt: TGTGCCAGCAGCTTAGGGGAAGTGCGAGATACGCAGTATTTT

abundance: few
v_gene: TRBV6-2/TRBV6-3
j_gene: TRBJ2-3
d_gene: TRBD2
CDR3aa: CASSYSRSAGGPSVDTQYF
CDR3nt: TGTGCCAGCAGTTACTCGAGGTCTGCGGGAGGGCCCTCGGTAGATACGCAGTATTTT

abundance: few
v_gene: TRBV20-1
j_gene: TRBJ2-1
d_gene: TRBD2
CDR3aa: CSAEGAGGPEEQFF
CDR3nt: TGCAGTGCCGAAGGAGCGGGGGGGCCTGAAGAGCAGTTCTTC

abundance: many
v_gene: TRBV7-2
j_gene: TRBJ2-5
d_gene: TRBD2
CDR3aa: CASSFGTSGGTQYF
CDR3nt: TGTGCCAGCAGCTTCGGGACTAGCGGCGGGACCCAGTACTTC

abundance: .
v_gene: TRBV27
j_gene: TRBJ2-5
d_gene: TRBD2
CDR3aa: CASKSGTKETQYF
CDR3nt: TGTGCCAGCAAATCGGGGACTAAAGAGACCCAGTACTTC

abundance: many
v_gene: TRBV6-5
j_gene: TRBJ2-3
d_gene: .
CDR3aa: CASSYDRRGDTQYF
CDR3nt: TGTGCCAGCAGTTACGACAGGCGGGGAGATACGCAGTATTTT

abundance: many
v_gene: TRBV7-8
j_gene: TRBJ1-1
d_gene: .
CDR3aa: CASSIHTNTEAFF
CDR3nt: TGTGCCAGCAGCATACATACGAACACTGAAGCTTTCTTT

abundance: many
v_gene: TRBV10-3
j_gene: TRBJ2-1
d_gene: TRBD2
CDR3aa: CAISDKGLSGDEQFF
CDR3nt: TGTGCCATCAGTGACAAAGGACTAAGCGGGGATGAGCAGTTCTTC

abundance: .
v_gene: TRBV19
j_gene: TRBJ1-1
d_gene: .
CDR3aa: CASSMRAGLNTEAFF
CDR3nt: TGTGCCAGTAGTATGAGGGCGGGGTTGAACACTGAAGCTTTCTTT

abundance: few
v_gene: TRBV6-5
j_gene: TRBJ2-1
d_gene: .
CDR3aa: CASSYRGTFHEQFF
CDR3nt: TGTGCCAGCAGTTACAGGGGAACCTTCCATGAGCAGTTCTTC

abundance: .
v_gene: TRBV7-9
j_gene: TRBJ1-2
d_gene: .
CDR3aa: CASSLGANNYGYTF
CDR3nt: TGTGCCAGCAGCTTAGGGGCGAATAACTATGGCTACACCTTC

abundance: many
v_gene: TRBV20-1
j_gene: TRBJ2-3
d_gene: .
CDR3aa: CSARGGGDTQYF
CDR3nt: TGCAGTGCTCGGGGAGGTGGAGATACGCAGTATTTT

abundance: .
v_gene: TRBV10-3
j_gene: TRBJ2-7
d_gene: .
CDR3aa: CAISESNRAEQYF
CDR3nt: TGTGCCATCAGTGAGTCAAACAGGGCCGAGCAGTACTTC

abundance: .
v_gene: TRBV29-1
j_gene: TRBJ2-1
d_gene: TRBD2
CDR3aa: CSVAVSGGPLDEQFF
CDR3nt: TGCAGCGTTGCGGTATCGGGAGGGCCTCTGGATGAGCAGTTCTTC

abundance: .
v_gene: TRBV30
j_gene: TRBJ2-1
d_gene: .
CDR3aa: CAWGPGSEQFF
CDR3nt: TGTGCCTGGGGACCGGGGAGTGAGCAGTTCTTC

abundance: .
v_gene: TRBV5-5
j_gene: TRBJ2-5
d_gene: TRBD2
CDR3aa: CASSASSGGFGRETQYF
CDR3nt: TGTGCCAGCAGTGCTTCTAGCGGGGGGTTCGGCCGAGAGACCCAGTACTTC

abundance: .
v_gene: TRBV4-3
j_gene: TRBJ2-2
d_gene: .
CDR3aa: CASSQGDQATGELFF
CDR3nt: TGCGCCAGCAGCCAAGGCGACCAGGCGACCGGGGAGCTGTTTTTT

abundance: .
v_gene: TRBV20-1
j_gene: TRBJ2-7
d_gene: TRBD2
CDR3aa: CSASYPGLVYEQYF
CDR3nt: TGCAGTGCTAGTTATCCGGGACTAGTCTACGAGCAGTACTTC

abundance: .
v_gene: TRBV12-3/TRBV12-4
j_gene: TRBJ1-5
d_gene: .
CDR3aa: CASRPARGGSNQPQHF
CDR3nt: TGTGCCAGCAGACCAGCCCGGGGTGGGAGCAATCAGCCCCAGCATTTT

abundance: once
v_gene: TRBV2
j_gene: TRBJ2-7
d_gene: .
CDR3aa: CASRTGGLTNYEQYF
CDR3nt: TGTGCCAGCAGGACGGGGGGCCTAACCAACTACGAGCAGTACTTC